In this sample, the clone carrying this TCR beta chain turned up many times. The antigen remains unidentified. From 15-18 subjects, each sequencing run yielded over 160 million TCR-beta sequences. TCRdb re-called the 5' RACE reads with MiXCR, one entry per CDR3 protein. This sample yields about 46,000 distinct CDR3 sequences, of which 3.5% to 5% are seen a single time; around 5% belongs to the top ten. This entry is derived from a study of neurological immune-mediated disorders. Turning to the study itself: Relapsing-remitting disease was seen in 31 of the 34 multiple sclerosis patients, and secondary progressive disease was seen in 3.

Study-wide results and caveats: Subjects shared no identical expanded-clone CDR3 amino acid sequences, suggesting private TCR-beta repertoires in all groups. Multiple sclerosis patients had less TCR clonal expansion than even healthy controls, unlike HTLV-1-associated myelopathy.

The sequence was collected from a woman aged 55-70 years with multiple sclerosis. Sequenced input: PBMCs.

CDR3 in DNA: TGCAGTGCTAGGGGGCTAGCGGGGGAAGAGACCCAGTACTTC. Translated: CSARGLAGEETQYF. The chain joins TRBV20-1 to TRBJ2-5; 10 nucleotides align to TRBD2. Germline values: CDR1 DFQATT, CDR2 SNEGSKA (reference sequence). The CDR3 is 14 amino acids. V was clipped by 3 bases and J by 3 bases; unmatched bases: 4.